This record looks at one T cell receptor (beta chain) sequence and its context. Germline V gives CDR1 SGHKS, CDR2 YYEKEE (reference sequence). V dropped 0 bases and J dropped 6; count of bases not matched to a gene: 3. This CDR3 is 14 amino acids long. The data were taken from a study of technical replicates of blood from a few donors. The table came from immunoSEQ multiplex PCR; TCRdb's copy has only in-frame clones and leaves some out. The table includes 56,000 or so clones, about 96% detected once. The sample comprised PBMCs. The V and J genes are TRBV5-5 and TRBJ2-1; TRBD2 agrees at 7 bases. This TCR was recovered from a human donor in good health. Some clones in this sample may be carry-over from other donors' samples. The CDR3 nucleotides read TGTGCCAGCAGCTTGGTGCTAGCGGTCAATGAGCAGTTCTTC. The encoded protein is CASSLVLAVNEQFF.